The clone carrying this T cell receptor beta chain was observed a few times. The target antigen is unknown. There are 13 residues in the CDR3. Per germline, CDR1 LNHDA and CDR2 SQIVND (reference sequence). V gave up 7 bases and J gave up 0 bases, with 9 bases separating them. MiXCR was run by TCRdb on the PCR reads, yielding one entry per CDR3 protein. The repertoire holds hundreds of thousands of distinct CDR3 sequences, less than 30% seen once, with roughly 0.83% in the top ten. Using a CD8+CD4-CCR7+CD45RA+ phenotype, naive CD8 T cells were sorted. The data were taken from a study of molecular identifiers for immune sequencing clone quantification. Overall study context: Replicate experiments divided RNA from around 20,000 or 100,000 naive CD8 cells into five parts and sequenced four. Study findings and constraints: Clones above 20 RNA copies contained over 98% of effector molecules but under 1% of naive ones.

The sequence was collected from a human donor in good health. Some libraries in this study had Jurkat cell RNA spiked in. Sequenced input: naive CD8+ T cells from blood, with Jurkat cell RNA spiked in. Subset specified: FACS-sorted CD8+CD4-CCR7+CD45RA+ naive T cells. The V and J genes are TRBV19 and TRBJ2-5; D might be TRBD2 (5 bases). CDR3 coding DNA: TGTGCCAGTATTGGGCGGGACCAAGAGACCCAGTACTTC. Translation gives CASIGRDQETQYF.